The 32 T cell receptor beta chains given below trace back to one sample, sequenced in a study of cytotoxic CD8 clonotypes in ibrutinib-treated CLL. The repertoire was sequenced with immunoSEQ multiplex PCR; TCRdb's copy has only in-frame clones and lacks some. Among about 140,000 clones listed, 70% to 85% were seen once. The specimen was PBMCs, collected after 12 months of ibrutinib treatment. The source of these receptors is a human donor with chronic lymphocytic leukemia.

To note about this clone: At one boundary the junction diverges from the germline segment, which might be a read error. The chain recombines TRBV7-7 with TRBJ2-3; TRBD2 matches 8 bases. The CDR3 totals 15 residues. Germline assignment: CDR1 SSHAT and CDR2 FNYEAQ (reference sequence). Here the CDR3 DNA reads TGTGCTAGCAGCTTAGGGGGACTAGGGGTGGATACGCAGTATTTT. It specifies CASSLGGLGVDTQYF. The full variable domain, its missing parts supplied by reference TRBV7-7 and TRBJ2-3, is GAGVSQSPRYKVTKRGQDVTLRCDPISSHATLYWYQQALGQGPEFLTYFNYEAQPDKSGLPSDRFSAERPEGSISTLTIQRTEQRDSAMYRCASSLGGLGVDTQYFGPGTRLTVL.

The chain employs TRBV5-1 and TRBJ2-5, with 7 bases aligning to TRBD1. Per germline, CDR1 SGHRS and CDR2 YFSETQ. V shed 4 bases, J shed 4 bases, and the junction held 7 bases outside the gene matches. The CDR3 is 14 residues long. The CDR3, as DNA: TGCGCCAGCAGCGCCTCGACAGGGTTAGAGACCCAGTACTTC. This gives the protein CASSASTGLETQYF. Combining the CDR3 with reference TRBV5-1 and TRBJ2-5 gives the whole variable domain KAGVTQTPRYLIKTRGQQVTLSCSPISGHRSVSWYQQTPGQGLQFLFEYFSETQRNKGNFPGRFSGRQFSNSRSEMNVSTLELGDSALYLCASSASTGLETQYFGPGTRLLVL.

V is TRBV5-6 and J is TRBJ1-5, with unresolved D. This CDR3 has 16 residues. Trimming took 4 bases from V and 3 from J, leaving 17 bases between them. In germline, CDR1 is SGHDT, CDR2 YYEEEE. The CDR3, as DNA: TGTGCCAGCAGCCTCCTCTCGGGCTTCGACAATCAGCCCCAGCATTTT. Its protein product is CASSLLSGFDNQPQHF. Full variable domain (rest looked up from reference TRBV5-6 and TRBJ1-5): DAGVTQSPTHLIKTRGQQVTLRCSPKSGHDTVSWYQQALGQGPQFIFQYYEEEERQRGNFPDRFSGHQFPNYSSELNVNALLLGDSALYLCASSLLSGFDNQPQHFGDGTRLSIL.

The chain couples TRBV30 to TRBJ1-4, with no clear D. Germline assignment: CDR1 GTSNPN and CDR2 SVGIG (reference sequence). With 0 bases removed from V and 1 base from J, the gap between germline ends came to 15 bases. This CDR3 region has 17 residues. CDR3 sequence reads: CAWSVLAGWRTNEKLFF. The CDR3 DNA follows: TGTGCCTGGAGTGTATTGGCCGGGTGGAGAACTAATGAAAAACTGTTTTTT.

This chain links TRBV13 with TRBJ2-6; the D is unclear. CDR1 PRHDT and CDR2 FYEKMQ come from the germline V gene (reference sequence). This CDR3 region has 14 residues. Deletions cut 5 bases from V and 0 bases from J, with 5 bases between. Here the CDR3 reads CASSTGSGANVLTF. The CDR3 nucleotides read TGTGCCAGCAGCACCGGCTCTGGGGCCAACGTCCTGACTTTC.

The chain couples TRBV4-1 to TRBJ1-2; 10 bases are shared with TRBD1. The trim removed 2 bases at V and 8 bases at J, leaving 5 bases unmatched. Looked up from germline, CDR1 is MGHRA and CDR2 is YSYEKL. CDR3 length: 14 amino acids. CDR3 bases: TGCGCCAGCAGCCAACCAGACAGGGGGCTCGGCTACACCTTC. As protein: CASSQPDRGLGYTF.

V and J are TRBV5-1 and TRBJ2-3; 11 bases line up with TRBD2. From germline, CDR1 is SGHRS and CDR2 YFSETQ. The trim removed 2 bases at V and 4 bases at J, leaving 9 bases unmatched. The CDR3 has 17 residues. CDR3 sequence reads: CASSLSVAGGPADTQYF. Here the CDR3 DNA reads TGCGCCAGCAGCTTAAGCGTAGCGGGGGGGCCAGCAGATACGCAGTATTTT.

This clone has a count of ten or more. V is TRBV5-6 and J is TRBJ2-3, with D perhaps TRBD2 (6 bases). The germline V gene has CDR1 SGHDT and CDR2 YYEEEE. The V gene lost 2 bases and the J gene lost 1 base, with 11 bases spanning the gap. The CDR3 loop spans 15 amino acids. CDR3 sequence (DNA): TGTGCCAGCAGCTTCAAAGGGGAGGGCACAGATACGCAGTATTTT. It translates to CASSFKGEGTDTQYF.

This clone was seen only a few times. The chain combines TRBV27 with TRBJ2-7; the D gene is possibly TRBD1 (7 bases). Germline values: CDR1 MNHEY, CDR2 SMNVEV (reference sequence). The CDR3 totals 14 residues. V lost 3 bases to trimming and J lost 3 bases, with 12 bases between them. The CDR3 nucleotides are TGTGCCAGCAGTTTCCAGGGGGGTTTCTACGAGCAGTACTTC. Its protein is CASSFQGGFYEQYF.

CDR3: CASSLIGIVNTEAFF. As DNA, the CDR3 is TGTGCCAGCAGTTTAATAGGAATCGTGAACACTGAAGCTTTCTTT. The rearrangement uses TRBV28 and TRBJ1-1, with no clear D. V dropped 2 bases and J dropped 0 bases, with 10 bases sitting between them. The CDR3 has 15 amino acids. Looked up from germline, CDR1 is MDHEN and CDR2 is SYDVKM.

J is TRBJ2-1 and V is TRBV7-2, with TRBD1 as a possible D gene (5 bases). This CDR3 is 13 amino acids long. The germline V gene has CDR1 SGHTA and CDR2 FQGNSA. Trimming removed 4 bases from V and 10 bases from J, with 14 bases in between. Written as DNA, the CDR3 is TGTGCCAGCAGCTGGGGCAGCTCAGGGGAGCAGTTCTTC. Encoded protein: CASSWGSSGEQFF.

The J gene is TRBJ1-4, the V gene TRBV19, with TRBD1 identical over 9 bases. The CDR3 totals 15 residues. V lost 6 bases and J lost 1; bases outside the gene matches: 3. The germline V gene encodes CDR1 LNHDA and CDR2 SQIVND (reference sequence). CDR3 nucleotide sequence: TGTGCCAGTAGGGGACAGGGCGGAACTAATGAAAAACTGTTTTTT. Translating it yields CASRGQGGTNEKLFF.

This chain links TRBV30 with TRBJ2-5, with 16 positions matching TRBD2. Germline lookup yields CDR1 GTSNPN and CDR2 SVGIG (reference sequence). This CDR3 comprises 16 residues. The ends lost 3 bases at V and 5 bases at J; junction bases unmatched: 6. The CDR3 DNA sequence: TGTGCCTGGAGGGGACTAGCGGGAGGGCCGTTGGAGACCCAGTACTTC. Amino acid sequence: CAWRGLAGGPLETQYF. The variable domain in full, completed from reference TRBV30 and TRBJ2-5, reads SQTIHQWPATLVQPVGSPLSLECTVEGTSNPNLYWYRQAAGRGLQLLFYSVGIGQISSEVPQNLSASRPQDRQFILSSKKLLLSDSGFYLCAWRGLAGGPLETQYFGPGTRLLVL.

The table lists this clone with a few counts. Other DNA sequences within the sample encode an identical CDR3. Written as DNA, the CDR3 is TGCGCCAGCAGCTTAGGGACTCACACAGATACGCAGTATTTT. It is translated as CASSLGTHTDTQYF. V gene TRBV5-1 combines with J gene TRBJ2-3; possible D gene TRBD2, 6 bases. This CDR3 spans 14 amino acids. Trimming cost V 2 bases and J 2 bases, with 9 bases left between them. CDR1 is SGHRS and CDR2 is YFSETQ in the germline V gene.

V and J are TRBV4-1 and TRBJ2-7; 7 bases align to TRBD1. Trimming cost V 0 bases and J 3 bases; bases outside gene matches: 8. CDR3 length: 16 residues. Germline assignment: CDR1 MGHRA and CDR2 YSYEKL. CDR3 DNA sequence: TGCGCCAGCAGCCAAGAGTTGACAGGGATTTTCTACGAGCAGTACTTC. Residues: CASSQELTGIFYEQYF.

The chain recombines TRBV9 with TRBJ2-3; 12 bases fit TRBD2. J gave up 5 bases and V 3 bases, and 1 base lay outside the gene matches. This CDR3 region has 14 residues. Germline V gene lookup returns CDR1 SGDLS and CDR2 YYNGEE. CDR3 region: CASSGTSGVDTQYF. The CDR3 DNA follows: TGTGCCAGCAGCGGGACTAGCGGGGTAGATACGCAGTATTTT.

The CDR3 nucleotides are TGTGCCAGTACCCGACAGGGGGGCTCCTACGAGCAGTACTTC. Translating it yields CASTRQGGSYEQYF. This rearrangement joins TRBV19 to TRBJ2-7; 9 bases agree with TRBD1. Germline assignment: CDR1 LNHDA and CDR2 SQIVND (reference sequence). Losses at the gene ends were 7 bases for V and 0 bases for J; bases not matched to a gene: 4. The CDR3 is made up of 14 amino acids.

V is TRBV7-2 and J is TRBJ1-1, with D tentatively TRBD1 (6 bases). V was pared by 1 base and J by 3 bases, with 9 bases between. CDR1 is SGHTA, CDR2 FQGNSA, per germline. The CDR3 loop spans 14 amino acids. CDR3 bases: TGTGCCAGCAGCTTAGTTAAGGGGGACACTGAAGCTTTCTTT. Its translation: CASSLVKGDTEAFF.

As regards this clone: Other DNA sequences in the sample encode the same CDR3. V and J are TRBV18 and TRBJ1-3; D is unclear. Looked up from germline, CDR1 is KGHSH and CDR2 is LQKENI. V was shortened by 0 bases and J by 4 bases, with 4 bases between the two germline ends. This CDR3 has 13 amino acids. This CDR3 is CASSPPAGNTIYF. Here the CDR3 DNA reads TGTGCCAGCTCACCACCGGCGGGAAACACCATATATTTT.

This clone has only a few counts. V is TRBV14 and J is TRBJ1-4; D ambiguous. Germline-derived CDR1 and CDR2 are SGHDN and FVKESK. The CDR3 length is 16 residues. The V gene lost 0 bases and the J gene lost 5 bases, with 13 bases spanning the gap. CDR3 protein: CASSQDFGKGNEKLFF. For the CDR3, the DNA is TGTGCCAGCAGCCAAGATTTTGGCAAAGGAAATGAAAAACTGTTTTTT. Complete variable domain (other parts from reference TRBV14 and TRBJ1-4): EAGVTQFPSHSVIEKGQTVTLRCDPISGHDNLYWYRRVMGKEIKFLLHFVKESKQDESGMPNNRFLAERTGGTYSTLKVQPAELEDSGVYFCASSQDFGKGNEKLFFGSGTQLSVL.

A word on this clone: This may stem from a read error, because a much larger clone lies one nucleotide away. V gene TRBV7-9 combines with J gene TRBJ2-5; D is unclear. V shed 5 bases and J shed 2 bases, with 3 bases lying between them. Per germline, CDR1 SEHNR and CDR2 FQNEAQ (reference sequence). This CDR3 region has 11 residues. The CDR3: CASSEQETQYF. DNA for the CDR3: TGTGCCAGCAGCGAACAAGAGACCCAGTACTTC.

The chain couples TRBV6-5 to TRBJ1-1; D gene uncertain. Germline values: CDR1 MNHEY, CDR2 SVGAGI. Trimming pared 5 bases from V and 5 bases from J, leaving 9 bases between. This CDR3 contains 12 residues. This chain's CDR3 is CASSEGWTEAFF. DNA for the CDR3: TGTGCCAGCAGTGAAGGATGGACTGAAGCTTTCTTT.

The genes are TRBV5-1 and TRBJ2-1, with a possible D match to TRBD1 (7 bases). Germline-derived CDR1 and CDR2 are SGHRS and YFSETQ. The CDR3 is 17 residues long. V lost 3 bases and J lost 0, with 16 bases in between. The CDR3 is CASSSSSGGTSYNEQFF. The DNA for the CDR3 is TGCGCCAGCAGCTCCTCCTCAGGGGGGACCTCCTACAATGAGCAGTTCTTC. Variable domain in full (rest from reference TRBV5-1 and TRBJ2-1): KAGVTQTPRYLIKTRGQQVTLSCSPISGHRSVSWYQQTPGQGLQFLFEYFSETQRNKGNFPGRFSGRQFSNSRSEMNVSTLELGDSALYLCASSSSSGGTSYNEQFFGPGTRLTVL.

V and J are TRBV29-1 and TRBJ2-7; D may be TRBD1 or TRBD2 (5 bases each). V lost 7 bases and J lost 1, with 11 bases in between. Per germline, CDR1 SQVTM and CDR2 ANQGSEA. The CDR3 totals 12 residues. The CDR3 sequence is CSAGDRSYEQYF. DNA of the CDR3: TGCAGCGCTGGGGACCGATCCTACGAGCAGTACTTC.

The chain combines TRBV5-1 with TRBJ2-7, with D perhaps matching TRBD2 (5 bases). The germline V gene has CDR1 SGHRS and CDR2 YFSETQ. Trimming removed 3 bases from V and 2 bases from J, with 18 bases in between. This CDR3 has 16 residues. This CDR3 is CASSSLPSGGAYEQYF. The DNA for the CDR3 is TGCGCCAGCAGCTCCCTGCCCAGCGGCGGTGCCTACGAGCAGTACTTC.

The rearrangement uses TRBV28 and TRBJ2-2, with D uncertain. Germline V gives CDR1 MDHEN, CDR2 SYDVKM. V was pared by 6 bases and J by 5 bases, with 4 bases between. The length of the CDR3 is 11 residues. The CDR3 DNA reads as TGTGCCAGCAGATTAACCGGGGAGCTGTTTTTT. Amino acids: CASRLTGELFF.

V usage is TRBV28 and J usage is TRBJ1-4; 10 nucleotides line up with TRBD1. The CDR3 spans 15 residues. Germline V gene lookup returns CDR1 MDHEN and CDR2 SYDVKM. V dropped 7 bases and J dropped 6; count of bases not matched to a gene: 8. The CDR3 DNA sequence: TGTGCCAGCACCCACCCCGGGACAGGGGATGAAAAACTGTTTTTT. This gives the protein CASTHPGTGDEKLFF. Variable domain in full (rest from reference TRBV28 and TRBJ1-4): DVKVTQSSRYLVKRTGEKVFLECVQDMDHENMFWYRQDPGLGLRLIYFSYDVKMKEKGDIPEGYSVSREKKERFSLILESASTNQTSMYLCASTHPGTGDEKLFFGSGTQLSVL.

The V call is TRBV5-3, the J call TRBJ2-7; possible D gene TRBD1, 6 bases. TRBV5-3 is noted as an ORF with a role that remains uncertain. Trimming removed 1 base at V and 3 bases at J, with 14 bases between. CDR3 size: 15 residues. The CDR3 protein is CARSLYTGHFYEQYF. The CDR3 nucleotides read TGTGCCAGAAGCTTGTACACGGGACACTTCTACGAGCAGTACTTC.

This clone occurred once. The junction does not match germline at one end; this may be a read error. The chain uses TRBV10-3 and TRBJ2-5, with D possibly being TRBD1 or TRBD2 (5 bases each). The germline V gene has CDR1 ENHRY and CDR2 SYGVKD. The CDR3 is 12 amino acids. The DNA for the CDR3 is TGTGCCATCACTGAGGGGTCCGGGGCCCAGTACTTC. It translates to CAITEGSGAQYF.

This clone was seen once. V and J are TRBV6-5 and TRBJ1-3, with D uncertain. CDR1 and CDR2 from the germline V gene are MNHEY and SVGAGI. This CDR3 contains 12 residues. The V and J ends lost 11 bases and 0 bases respectively, with 8 bases between them. Written as DNA, the CDR3 is TGTGCCTCAGGCCCCTCTGGAAACACCATATATTTT. This sequence encodes CASGPSGNTIYF.

This clone was detected only once. V and J are TRBV29-1 and TRBJ2-3; D possibly matches TRBD1 or TRBD2 (5 bases each). From germline, CDR1 is SQVTM and CDR2 ANQGSEA. This CDR3 spans 14 amino acids. The V end was cut by 7 bases, the J end by 3 bases, with 17 bases between. The CDR3 region has the DNA TGCAGCGCTGCAGGGACGCAAGCTACAGATACGCAGTATTTT. Translated, it gives CSAAGTQATDTQYF.

This sequence joins TRBV5-4 and TRBJ1-6; 8 bases align to TRBD1. CDR3 length equals 14 residues. Looked up from germline, CDR1 is SGHNT and CDR2 is YYREEE (reference sequence). V lost 0 bases and J lost 9; bases outside the gene matches: 2. CDR3 in DNA: TGTGCCAGCAGCTTGGAGACAGGGGTTTCACCCCTCCACTTT. It translates to CASSLETGVSPLHF.